This T cell receptor beta chain was profiled in a study of PD-1 blockade in classical Hodgkin lymphoma. Study as a whole: Each patient was given nivolumab 3 mg/kg through a vein every 2 weeks. Study-level results: Patients newly diagnosed and complete responders had comparable baseline diversity. Repertoires differed for reasons still undefined, possibly disease activity or prior therapy.

Libraries were prepared by immunoSEQ multiplex PCR; TCRdb keeps only in-frame clonotypes and omits some of them. The sample includes 15,000 to 20,000 clones, over 65% of them seen just once. As for this clone: What it recognizes is unknown.

This CDR3 has 14 amino acids. Germline CDR1 reads KGHSH; CDR2 reads LQKENI. V shed 8 bases and J shed 1 base, with 14 bases lying between them. The time point here: cycle 4 day 1 (C4D1), after 6 weeks of nivolumab. The patients all showed relapse after autologous stem cell transplantation, while their brentuximab vedotin exposure varied. Magnetic negative selection served to purify CD4+ T cells out of PBMCs that had been thawed. Sequences were derived from CD4+ T cells from blood, sampled before the fourth cycle of nivolumab. The receptor was derived from a human donor with classical Hodgkin lymphoma. The chain combines TRBV18 with TRBJ1-1; weak D call: TRBD1 (5 bases). CDR3 sequence: CASRPGGRNTEAFF. CDR3 coding DNA: TGTGCCAGCCGACCGGGGGGGAGGAACACTGAAGCTTTCTTT.